The rows below give T cell receptor beta chains drawn from one sample of a study of immune heterogeneity within non-small cell lung tumors. TCRdb re-called the multiplex PCR reads with MiXCR, one entry per CDR3 protein. Of a few thousand distinct CDR3 sequences listed, roughly 18% are singletons. The sequencing sample was made of lung tumor tissue. Receptor source: a man aged 40-49 years with non-small cell lung cancer. The CDR3 runs from the conserved cysteine through the conserved F or W. The D gene is left open where the match is weak. Clone size appears in some rows only: once, few, many, or a class for an expanded clone.

d_gene,abundance,j_gene,v_gene,CDR3aa,CDR3nt
TRBD1,.,TRBJ2-3,TRBV10-3,CAISEIKGAVSTDTQYF,TGTGCCATCAGTGAGATAAAGGGGGCTGTCTCCACAGATACGCAGTATTTT
.,.,TRBJ1-3,TRBV12-3/TRBV12-4,CAPPLAGPDSGNTIYF,TGTGCCCCCCCCTTAGCGGGCCCCGACTCTGGAAACACCATATATTTT
.,medium-sized,TRBJ1-2,TRBV13,CASSPRGGYGYTF,TGTGCCAGCAGCCCTAGGGGGGGCTATGGCTACACCTTC
.,medium-sized,TRBJ2-1,TRBV4-1,CASSQDGGKQFF,TGCGCCAGCAGCCAAGATGGAGGAAAGCAGTTCTTC
.,medium-sized,TRBJ1-2,TRBV15,CATSRDEAGARGYTF,TGTGCCACCAGCAGAGATGAGGCGGGGGCGCGGGGCTACACCTTC
.,medium-sized,TRBJ2-7,TRBV5-6,CASGRDSIYEQYF,TGTGCCAGCGGGCGGGACAGCATCTACGAGCAGTACTTC
.,medium-sized,TRBJ1-5,TRBV9,CASSVGGSSNQPQHF,TGTGCCAGCAGCGTAGGAGGGAGCAGCAATCAGCCCCAGCATTTT
.,medium-sized,TRBJ1-2,TRBV20-1,CSARAGSGTYGYTF,TGCAGTGCCAGAGCGGGGTCGGGGACCTATGGCTACACCTTC
TRBD2,many,TRBJ2-3,TRBV2,CASSERTSGGTQYF,TGTGCCAGCAGTGAGCGGACTAGCGGGGGAACGCAGTATTTT
.,medium-sized,TRBJ2-7,TRBV5-1,CASSLEGAISYEQYF,TGCGCCAGCAGCTTGGAAGGCGCGATCTCCTACGAGCAGTACTTC
TRBD2,.,TRBJ2-1,TRBV11-3,CASSLHGLAGGLTYNEQFF,TGTGCCAGCAGCTTACACGGACTAGCGGGAGGTCTTACCTACAATGAGCAGTTCTTC
TRBD1,medium-sized,TRBJ1-6,TRBV10-3,CAGGQGDVNSPLHF,TGTGCCGGGGGACAGGGAGACGTCAATTCACCCCTCCACTTT